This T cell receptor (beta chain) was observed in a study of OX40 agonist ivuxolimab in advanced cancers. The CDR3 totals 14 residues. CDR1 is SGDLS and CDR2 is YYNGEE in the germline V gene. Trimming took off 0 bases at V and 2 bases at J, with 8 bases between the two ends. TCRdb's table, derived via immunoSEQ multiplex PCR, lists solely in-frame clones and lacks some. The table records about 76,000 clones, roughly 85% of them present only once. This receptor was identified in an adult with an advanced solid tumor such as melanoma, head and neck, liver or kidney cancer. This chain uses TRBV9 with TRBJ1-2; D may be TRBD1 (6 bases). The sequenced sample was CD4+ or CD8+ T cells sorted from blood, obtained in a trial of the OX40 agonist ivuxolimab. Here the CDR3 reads CASSVGQGNYGYTF. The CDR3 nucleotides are TGTGCCAGCAGCGTAGGCCAGGGGAACTATGGCTACACCTTC.